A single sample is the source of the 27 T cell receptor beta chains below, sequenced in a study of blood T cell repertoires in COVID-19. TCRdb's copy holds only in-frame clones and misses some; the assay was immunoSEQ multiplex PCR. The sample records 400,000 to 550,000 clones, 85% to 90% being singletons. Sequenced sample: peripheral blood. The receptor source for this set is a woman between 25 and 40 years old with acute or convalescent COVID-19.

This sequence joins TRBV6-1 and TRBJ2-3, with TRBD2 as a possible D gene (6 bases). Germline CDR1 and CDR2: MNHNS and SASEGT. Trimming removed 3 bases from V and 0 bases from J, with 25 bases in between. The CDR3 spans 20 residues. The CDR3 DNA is TGTGCCAGCAGTGACCCTTTCCGAGGAGGGTCAGCAGAAAGCACAGATACGCAGTATTTT. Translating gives CASSDPFRGGSAESTDTQYF.

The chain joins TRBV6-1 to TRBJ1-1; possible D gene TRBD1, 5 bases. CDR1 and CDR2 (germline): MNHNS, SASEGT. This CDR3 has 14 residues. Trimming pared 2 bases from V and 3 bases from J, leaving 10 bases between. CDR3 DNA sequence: TGTGCCAGCAGTGAATGGGGCAGGGACACTGAAGCTTTCTTT. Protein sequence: CASSEWGRDTEAFF.

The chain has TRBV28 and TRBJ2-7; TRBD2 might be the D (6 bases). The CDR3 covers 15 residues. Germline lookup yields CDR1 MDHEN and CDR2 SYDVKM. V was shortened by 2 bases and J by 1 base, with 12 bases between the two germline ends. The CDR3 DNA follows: TGTGCCAGCAGTTTAGGAGGGGAAGGATCCTACGAGCAGTACTTC. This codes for CASSLGGEGSYEQYF.

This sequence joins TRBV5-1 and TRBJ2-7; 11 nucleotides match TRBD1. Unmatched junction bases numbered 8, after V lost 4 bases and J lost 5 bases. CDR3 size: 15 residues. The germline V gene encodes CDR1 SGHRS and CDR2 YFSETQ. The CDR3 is CASSQTGQGDHEQYF. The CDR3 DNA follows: TGCGCCAGCAGCCAAACGGGACAGGGGGACCACGAGCAGTACTTC.

The CDR3 DNA reads TGTGCTAGTGGGGGAGGGGGAGGAACAGATACGCAGTATTTT. Its translation is CASGGGGGTDTQYF. The rearrangement uses TRBV12-5 and TRBJ2-3; TRBD2 might be the D (7 bases). This CDR3 is 14 amino acids long. CDR1 and CDR2 from the germline V gene are LGHNT and FRNRAP. V was cut by 6 bases and J by 3 bases, with 13 bases left in between.

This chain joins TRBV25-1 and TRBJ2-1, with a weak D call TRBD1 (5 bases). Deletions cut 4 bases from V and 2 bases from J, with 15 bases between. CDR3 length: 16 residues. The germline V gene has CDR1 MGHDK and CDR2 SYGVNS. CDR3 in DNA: TGTGCCAGCAGTGTGGCAGGGTTAAAACCCTACAATGAGCAGTTCTTC. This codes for CASSVAGLKPYNEQFF.

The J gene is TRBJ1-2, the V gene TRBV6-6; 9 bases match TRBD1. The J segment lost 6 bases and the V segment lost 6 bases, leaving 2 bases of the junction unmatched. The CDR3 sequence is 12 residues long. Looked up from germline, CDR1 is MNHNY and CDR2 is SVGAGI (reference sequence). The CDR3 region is CASSGTGNGYTF. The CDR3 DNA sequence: TGTGCCAGCAGCGGGACAGGGAATGGCTACACCTTC.

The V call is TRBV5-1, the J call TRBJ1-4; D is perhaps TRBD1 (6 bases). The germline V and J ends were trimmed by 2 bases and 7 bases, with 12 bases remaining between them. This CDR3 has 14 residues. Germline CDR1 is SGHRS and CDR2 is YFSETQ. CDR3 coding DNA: TGCGCCAGCAGCTTATCACAGGGATTTGAAAAACTGTTTTTT. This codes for CASSLSQGFEKLFF.

The DNA for the CDR3 is TGTGCCAGCAGCCAGGGGGCGCAGAGCGAGCAGTACTTC. Translated: CASSQGAQSEQYF. The chain links TRBV3-1 (or the pseudogene TRBV3-2) to TRBJ2-7; perhaps TRBD1 as D (6 bases). Germline V lookup: CDR1 LGHDT, CDR2 YNNKEL (reference sequence). The germline V and J ends were trimmed by 3 bases and 6 bases, with 12 bases remaining between them. The CDR3 covers 13 residues.

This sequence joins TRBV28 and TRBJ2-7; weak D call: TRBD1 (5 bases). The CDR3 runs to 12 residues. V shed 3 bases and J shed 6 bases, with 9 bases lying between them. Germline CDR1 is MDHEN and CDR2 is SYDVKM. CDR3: CASSFRQTEQYF. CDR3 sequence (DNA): TGTGCCAGCAGTTTTAGACAGACCGAGCAGTACTTC.

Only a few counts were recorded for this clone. DNA for the CDR3: TGTGCCAGCAGAATCCAGACAGGCATATACGAGCAGTACTTC. Residues: CASRIQTGIYEQYF. The rearrangement uses TRBV6-5 and TRBJ2-7, with D possibly TRBD1 on 6 matching bases. Germline CDR1 and CDR2: MNHEY and SVGAGI. V lost 6 bases, J lost 4 bases, and 16 bases lay in between. The CDR3 sequence is 14 residues long.

The CDR3 protein is CAISESVGNNEKLFF. The CDR3 nucleotides read TGTGCCATCAGTGAGTCAGTCGGTAATAATGAAAAACTGTTTTTT. The V call is TRBV10-3, the J call TRBJ1-4, with D hard to call. Trimming shortened V by 0 bases and J by 4 bases, and 9 bases separated the two germline ends. The CDR3 loop spans 15 amino acids. Germline V lookup: CDR1 ENHRY, CDR2 SYGVKD.

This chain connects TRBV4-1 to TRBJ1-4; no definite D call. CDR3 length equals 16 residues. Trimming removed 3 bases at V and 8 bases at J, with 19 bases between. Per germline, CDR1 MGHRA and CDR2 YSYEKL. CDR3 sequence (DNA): TGCGCCAGCAGCCACGACGGCAGAGCGGGCGTGGAAAAACTGTTTTTT. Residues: CASSHDGRAGVEKLFF.

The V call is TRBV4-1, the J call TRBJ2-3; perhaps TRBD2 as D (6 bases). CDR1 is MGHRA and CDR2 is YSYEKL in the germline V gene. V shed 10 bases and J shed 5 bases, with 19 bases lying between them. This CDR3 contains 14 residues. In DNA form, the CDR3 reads TGCGCCACTACGAGCGGGCTTAAAGGAGATACGCAGTATTTT. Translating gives CATTSGLKGDTQYF.

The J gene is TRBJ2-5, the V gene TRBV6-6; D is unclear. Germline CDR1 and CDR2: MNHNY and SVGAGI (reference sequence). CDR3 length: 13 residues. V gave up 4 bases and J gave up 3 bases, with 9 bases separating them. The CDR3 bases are TGTGCCAGCAGTTTCCATCTAAAAGAGACCCAGTACTTC. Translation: CASSFHLKETQYF.

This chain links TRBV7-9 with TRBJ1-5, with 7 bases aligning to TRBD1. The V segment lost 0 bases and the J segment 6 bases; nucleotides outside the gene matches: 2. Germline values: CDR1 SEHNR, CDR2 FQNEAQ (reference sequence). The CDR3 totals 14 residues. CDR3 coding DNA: TGTGCCAGCAGCTTAGCAGGGGGCGGTCAGCCCCAGCATTTT. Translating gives CASSLAGGGQPQHF.

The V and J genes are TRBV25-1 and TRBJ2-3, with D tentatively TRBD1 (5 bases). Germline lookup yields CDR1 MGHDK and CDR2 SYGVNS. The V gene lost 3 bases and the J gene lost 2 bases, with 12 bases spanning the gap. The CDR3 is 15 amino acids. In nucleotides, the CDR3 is TGTGCCAGCAGTGATCGTAAGGGGATCACAGATACGCAGTATTTT. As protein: CASSDRKGITDTQYF.

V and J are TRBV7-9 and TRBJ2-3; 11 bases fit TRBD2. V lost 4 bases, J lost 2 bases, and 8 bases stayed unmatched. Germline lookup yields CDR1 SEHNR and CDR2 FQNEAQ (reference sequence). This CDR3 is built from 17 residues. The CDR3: CASSSAPSGGITDTQYF. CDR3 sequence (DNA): TGTGCCAGCAGCTCCGCCCCTAGCGGGGGGATCACAGATACGCAGTATTTT.

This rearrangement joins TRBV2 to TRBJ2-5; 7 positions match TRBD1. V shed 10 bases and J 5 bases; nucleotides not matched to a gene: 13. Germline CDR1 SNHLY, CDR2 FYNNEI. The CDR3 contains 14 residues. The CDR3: CATPEGARDETQYF. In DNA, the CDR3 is TGTGCCACTCCCGAGGGGGCCAGGGACGAGACCCAGTACTTC.

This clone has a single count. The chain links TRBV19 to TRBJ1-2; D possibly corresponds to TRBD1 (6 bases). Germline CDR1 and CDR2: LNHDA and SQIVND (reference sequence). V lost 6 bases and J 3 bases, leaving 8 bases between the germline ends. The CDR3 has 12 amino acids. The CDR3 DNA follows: TGTGCCAGTAGACAGGGTGACTATGGCTACACCTTC. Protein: CASRQGDYGYTF.

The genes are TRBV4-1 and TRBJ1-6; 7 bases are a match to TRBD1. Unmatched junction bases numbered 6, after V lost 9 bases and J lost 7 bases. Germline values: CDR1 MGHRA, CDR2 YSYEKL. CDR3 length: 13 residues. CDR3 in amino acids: CARLLGGNSPLHF. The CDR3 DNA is TGCGCCAGGTTGTTAGGGGGCAATTCACCCCTCCACTTT.

CDR3 sequence (DNA): TGTGCCAGCACCCCGGGGACAGGGATGCCCTACGAGCAGTACTTC. Protein: CASTPGTGMPYEQYF. The chain is built from TRBV6-5 and TRBJ2-7; 9 nucleotides align to TRBD1. This CDR3 has 15 amino acids. V shed 7 bases, J shed 2 bases, and the junction held 9 bases outside the gene matches. Germline V gene sequence: CDR1 MNHEY, CDR2 SVGAGI.

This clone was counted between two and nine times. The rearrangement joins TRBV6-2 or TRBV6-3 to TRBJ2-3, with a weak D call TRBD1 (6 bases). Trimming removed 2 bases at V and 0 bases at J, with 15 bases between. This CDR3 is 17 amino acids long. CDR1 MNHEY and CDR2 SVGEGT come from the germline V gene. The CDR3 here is CASSYAVGGASTDTQYF. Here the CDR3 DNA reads TGTGCCAGCAGTTACGCGGTAGGGGGAGCCAGCACAGATACGCAGTATTTT.

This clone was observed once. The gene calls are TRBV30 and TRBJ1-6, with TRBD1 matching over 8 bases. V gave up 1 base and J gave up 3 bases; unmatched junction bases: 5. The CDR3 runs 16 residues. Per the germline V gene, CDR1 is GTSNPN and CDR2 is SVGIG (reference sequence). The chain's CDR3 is CAWSAWTGNYNSPLHF. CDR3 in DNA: TGTGCCTGGAGTGCTTGGACAGGGAACTATAATTCACCCCTCCACTTT.

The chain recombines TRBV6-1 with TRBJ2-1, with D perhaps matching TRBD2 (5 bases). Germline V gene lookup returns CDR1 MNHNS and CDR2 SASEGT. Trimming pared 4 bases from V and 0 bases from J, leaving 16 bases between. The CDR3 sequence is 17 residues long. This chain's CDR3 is CASSGPTTRTSYNEQFF. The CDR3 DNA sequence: TGTGCCAGCAGTGGCCCGACCACTAGAACCTCCTACAATGAGCAGTTCTTC.

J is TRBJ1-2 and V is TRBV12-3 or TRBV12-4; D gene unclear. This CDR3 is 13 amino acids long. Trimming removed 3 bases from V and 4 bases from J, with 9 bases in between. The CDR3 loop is CASSLNTLYGYTF. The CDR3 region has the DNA TGTGCCAGCAGTTTGAACACCCTCTATGGCTACACCTTC.

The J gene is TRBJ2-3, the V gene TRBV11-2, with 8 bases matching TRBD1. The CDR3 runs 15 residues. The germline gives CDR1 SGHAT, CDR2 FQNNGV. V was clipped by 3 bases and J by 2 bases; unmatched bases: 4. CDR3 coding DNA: TGTGCCAGCAGCTTCCGGGACAGGCTCACAGATACGCAGTATTTT. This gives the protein CASSFRDRLTDTQYF. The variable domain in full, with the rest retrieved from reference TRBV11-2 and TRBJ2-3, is EAGVAQSPRYKIIEKRQSVAFWCNPISGHATLYWYQQILGQGPKLLIQFQNNGVVDDSQLPKDRFSAERLKGVDSTLKIQPAKLEDSAVYLCASSFRDRLTDTQYFGPGTRLTVL.